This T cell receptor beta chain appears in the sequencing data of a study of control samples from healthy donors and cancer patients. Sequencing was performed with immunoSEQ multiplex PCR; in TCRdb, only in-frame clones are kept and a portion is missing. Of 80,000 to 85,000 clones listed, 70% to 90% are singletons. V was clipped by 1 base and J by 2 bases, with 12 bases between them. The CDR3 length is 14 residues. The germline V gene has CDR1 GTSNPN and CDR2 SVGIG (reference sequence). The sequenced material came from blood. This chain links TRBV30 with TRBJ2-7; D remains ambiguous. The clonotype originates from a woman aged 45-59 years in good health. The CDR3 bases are TGTGCCTGGAGTGACCCGAGGACCCCCTACGAGCAGTACTTC. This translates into CAWSDPRTPYEQYF.